The present T cell receptor (beta chain) was sequenced within a study of blood T cell repertoires in COVID-19. Study overall: The samples span acute and convalescent COVID-19 from the United States, Italy and Spain.

CDR3 length equals 14 residues. From germline, CDR1 is MGHRA and CDR2 YSYEKL. V shed 3 bases and J shed 3 bases, with 12 bases lying between them. Clones were sequenced by immunoSEQ multiplex PCR, and TCRdb holds only the in-frame ones, with some missing. The top ten clones hold around 9.9% of a sample with about 70,000 clones, 87% of them seen once. Sequencing was performed on peripheral blood. The J gene is TRBJ2-7, the V gene TRBV4-1; D ambiguous. This TCR derives from a young woman with acute or convalescent COVID-19. DNA for the CDR3: TGCGCCAGCAGCCAGACAACAGTGGGCTACGAGCAGTACTTC. Translating gives CASSQTTVGYEQYF.